The 8 T cell receptor beta chains below were found in one sample sequenced in a study of Graves' ophthalmopathy and Graves' hyperthyroidism. Scientists amplified the TCR beta CDR3 regions from RNA transcripts. First-round RT-PCR used HTBI primers; second-round multiplex PCR followed. TCRdb itself ran the multiplex PCR reads through MiXCR, one entry per CDR3 protein. The table includes 900,000 to 1,200,000 distinct CDR3 sequences, 36% detected once. Input material: peripheral blood or thyroid tissue (not recorded which). These receptors were obtained from an adult man with Graves' hyperthyroidism.

At least ten counts were recorded for this clonotype. This CDR3 is CASSLTETYEQYF. For the CDR3, the DNA is TGTGCCAGCAGCTTAACGGAGACCTACGAGCAGTACTTC. The J gene is TRBJ2-7, the V gene TRBV7-6; D unclear. Germline V gene lookup returns CDR1 SGHVS and CDR2 FNYEAQ. There are 13 residues in the CDR3. The V end was cut by 2 bases, the J end by 2 bases, with 7 bases between.

The J gene is TRBJ1-5, the V gene TRBV20-1, with D perhaps TRBD1 (6 bases). V lost 5 bases, J lost 8 bases, and 13 bases lay in between. The CDR3 extends over 12 amino acids. Germline CDR1 is DFQATT and CDR2 is SNEGSKA (reference sequence). This chain's CDR3 is CSAGAGVKPQHF. Written as DNA, the CDR3 is TGCAGTGCTGGGGCAGGGGTGAAGCCCCAGCATTTT.

On this clonotype itself: One end of the junction does not line up with germline, which may come from a read error. CDR3 amino acids: CSARDRALAPVYKQYF. CDR3 bases: TGCAGCGCTAGAGATCGGGCACTAGCGCCTGTCTACAAGCAGTACTTC. This chain connects TRBV20-1 to TRBJ2-7, with 7 bases identical to TRBD2. The CDR3 loop spans 16 amino acids. Per germline, CDR1 DFQATT and CDR2 SNEGSKA (reference sequence).

The V call is TRBV6-2 or TRBV6-3, the J call TRBJ1-6, with TRBD1 as a possible D gene (6 bases). Germline CDR1 reads MNHEY; CDR2 reads SVGEGT. Trimming took off 2 bases at V and 3 bases at J, with 20 bases between the two ends. The CDR3 extends over 19 amino acids. The CDR3 is CASSYVGQRALNYNSPLHF. CDR3 in DNA: TGTGCCAGCAGTTACGTCGGACAGCGTGCTCTAAACTATAATTCACCCCTCCACTTT.

Many counts were recorded for this clonotype. The V call is TRBV19, the J call TRBJ1-2; D not certain. CDR3 length: 15 amino acids. V was shortened by 5 bases and J by 6 bases, with 19 bases between the two germline ends. Germline V lookup: CDR1 LNHDA, CDR2 SQIVND (reference sequence). The chain's CDR3 is CASSANGPYINGYTF. The CDR3 region has the DNA TGTGCCAGTAGTGCCAACGGACCCTACATAAATGGCTACACCTTC.

This clonotype has a handful of counts. At one end, the junction sequence differs from germline, possibly due to a read error. The chain has TRBV24-1 and TRBJ2-2, with 11 nucleotides matching TRBD1. This CDR3 has 16 amino acids. In germline, CDR1 is KGHDR, CDR2 SFDVKD. The CDR3 loop reads CATRDPGTGGTGELFF. As DNA, the CDR3 is TGTGCCACCCGTGACCCCGGGACAGGGGGAACCGGGGAGCTGTTTTTT.

Ten or more counts support this clonotype. The chain links TRBV19 to TRBJ1-5; D ambiguous. This CDR3 region has 17 residues. CDR1 LNHDA and CDR2 SQIVND come from the germline V gene (reference sequence). Trimming pared 8 bases from V and 4 bases from J, leaving 24 bases between. In DNA form, the CDR3 reads TGTGCCAGTGCACGTAAGATAGGGATTTTGGGTAATCAGCCCCAGCATTTT. This encodes CASARKIGILGNQPQHF. Looking up the rest from reference TRBV19 and TRBJ1-5 gives the full variable domain: DGGITQSPKYLFRKEGQNVTLSCEQNLNHDAMYWYRQDPGQGLRLIYYSQIVNDFQKGDIAEGYSVSREKKESFPLTVTSAQKNPTAFYLCASARKIGILGNQPQHFGDGTRLSIL.

The gene calls are TRBV5-1 and TRBJ1-4; no clear D. Germline V gene sequence: CDR1 SGHRS, CDR2 YFSETQ. The CDR3 runs to 16 residues. V was shortened by 0 bases and J by 3 bases, with 12 bases between the two germline ends. The CDR3: CASSLALGSANEKLFF. The CDR3 nucleotides are TGCGCCAGCAGCTTGGCTTTAGGGTCTGCTAATGAAAAACTGTTTTTT.